This T cell receptor beta chain was profiled in a study of preoperative IRX-2 immunotherapy in early breast cancer. This clone has a single count. Clones were read by immunoSEQ multiplex PCR, and TCRdb kept only the in-frame ones, dropping some. The sample has over 300 clones; around four fifths are singletons. Treatment meaning: preoperative locoregional IRX-2 cytokine immunotherapy. Patients received preoperative, locoregional IRX-2 cytokine immunotherapy in a phase Ib study. CDR1 is LNHNV, CDR2 YYDKDF, per germline (reference sequence). The CDR3 totals 17 residues. The V segment lost 3 bases and the J segment 5 bases; nucleotides outside the gene matches: 4.

This TCR derives from a human donor with breast cancer. Here the sequenced sample was tumor tissue, taken before IRX-2 immunotherapy. The rearrangement joins TRBV15 to TRBJ2-2, with 15 bases matching TRBD2. In DNA, the CDR3 is TGTGCCACCAGCAGGGGACTAGCGGGAGGTCAGACCGGGGAGCTGTTTTTT. Translated, it gives CATSRGLAGGQTGELFF.